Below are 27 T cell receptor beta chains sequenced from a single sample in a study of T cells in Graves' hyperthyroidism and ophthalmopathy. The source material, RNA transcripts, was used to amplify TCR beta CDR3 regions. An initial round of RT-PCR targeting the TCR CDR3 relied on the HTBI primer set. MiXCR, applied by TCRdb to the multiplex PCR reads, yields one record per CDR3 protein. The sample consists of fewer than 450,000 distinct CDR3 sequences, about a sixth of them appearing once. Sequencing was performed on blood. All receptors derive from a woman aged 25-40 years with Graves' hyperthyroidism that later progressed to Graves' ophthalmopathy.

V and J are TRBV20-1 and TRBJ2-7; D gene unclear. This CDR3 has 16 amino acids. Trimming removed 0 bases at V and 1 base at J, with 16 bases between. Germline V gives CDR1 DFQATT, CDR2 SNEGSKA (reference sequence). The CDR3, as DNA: TGCAGTGCTAGAGATTATGTCTCCGGAAGGTCCTACGAGCAGTACTTC. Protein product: CSARDYVSGRSYEQYF.

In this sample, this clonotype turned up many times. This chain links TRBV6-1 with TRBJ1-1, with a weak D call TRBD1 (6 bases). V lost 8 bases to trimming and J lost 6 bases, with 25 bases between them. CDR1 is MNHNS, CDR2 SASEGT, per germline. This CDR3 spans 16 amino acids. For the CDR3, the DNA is TGTGCCAGCGTAGGGGGGCGGGTGGTGGATTTCGCTGAAGCTTTCTTT. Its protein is CASVGGRVVDFAEAFF.

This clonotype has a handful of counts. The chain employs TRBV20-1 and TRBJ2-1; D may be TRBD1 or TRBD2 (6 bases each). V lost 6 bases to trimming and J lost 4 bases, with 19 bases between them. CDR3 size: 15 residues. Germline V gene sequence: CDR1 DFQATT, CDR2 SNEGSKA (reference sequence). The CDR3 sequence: CSAGEGGSTYNEQFF. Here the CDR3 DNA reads TGCAGTGCGGGCGAGGGGGGATCAACGTACAATGAGCAGTTCTTC.

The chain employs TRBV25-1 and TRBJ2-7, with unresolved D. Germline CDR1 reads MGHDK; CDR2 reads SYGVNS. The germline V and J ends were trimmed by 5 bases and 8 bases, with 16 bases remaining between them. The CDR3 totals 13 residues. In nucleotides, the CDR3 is TGTGCCAGCAGTTCGGGCGTCGGGCGCAAGCAGTACTTC. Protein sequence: CASSSGVGRKQYF.

CDR3 amino acids: CARAGTGNYEQYF. DNA for the CDR3: TGCGCCAGAGCCGGGACAGGGAATTACGAGCAGTACTTC. This rearrangement joins TRBV10-1 to TRBJ2-7, with 9 bases aligning to TRBD1. Per the germline V gene, CDR1 is WNHNN and CDR2 is SYGVQD (reference sequence). V lost 9 bases to trimming and J lost 4 bases; unmatched junction nucleotides: 7. This CDR3 has 13 residues.

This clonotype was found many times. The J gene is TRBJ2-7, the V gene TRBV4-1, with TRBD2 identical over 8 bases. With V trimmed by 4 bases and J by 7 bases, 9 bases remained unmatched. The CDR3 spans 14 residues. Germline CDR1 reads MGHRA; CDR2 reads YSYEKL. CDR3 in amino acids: CASSPEAGAYEQYF. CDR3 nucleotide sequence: TGCGCCAGCAGCCCCGAAGCGGGGGCTTATGAGCAGTACTTC.

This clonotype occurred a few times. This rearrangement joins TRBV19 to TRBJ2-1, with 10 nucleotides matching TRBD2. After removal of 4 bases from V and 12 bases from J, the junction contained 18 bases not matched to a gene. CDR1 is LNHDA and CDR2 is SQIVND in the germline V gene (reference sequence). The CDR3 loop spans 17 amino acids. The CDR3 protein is CASSKEWGTSVVGRQFF. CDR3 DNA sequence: TGTGCCAGTAGTAAAGAGTGGGGGACTAGCGTCGTTGGTCGGCAGTTCTTC.

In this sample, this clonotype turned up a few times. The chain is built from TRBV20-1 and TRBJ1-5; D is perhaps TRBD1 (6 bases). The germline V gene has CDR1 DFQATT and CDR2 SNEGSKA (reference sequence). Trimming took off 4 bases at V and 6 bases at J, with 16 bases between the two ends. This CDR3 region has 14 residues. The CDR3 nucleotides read TGCAGTGCTAATGAACAGGGTGTGGGTCAGCCCCAGCATTTT. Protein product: CSANEQGVGQPQHF.

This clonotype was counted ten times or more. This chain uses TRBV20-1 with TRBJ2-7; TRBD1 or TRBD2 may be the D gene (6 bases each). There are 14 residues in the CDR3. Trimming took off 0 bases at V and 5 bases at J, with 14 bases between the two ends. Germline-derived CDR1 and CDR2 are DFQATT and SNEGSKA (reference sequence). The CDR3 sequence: CSAREGPGEDEQYF. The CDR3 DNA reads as TGCAGTGCTAGAGAAGGGCCAGGGGAGGACGAGCAGTACTTC.

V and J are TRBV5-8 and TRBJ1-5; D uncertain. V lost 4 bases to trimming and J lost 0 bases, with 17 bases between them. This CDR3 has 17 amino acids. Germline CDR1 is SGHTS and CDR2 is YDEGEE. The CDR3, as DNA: TGTGCCAGCAGCCTAATCGACGGAGGACGTAGCAATCAGCCCCAGCATTTT. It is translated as CASSLIDGGRSNQPQHF. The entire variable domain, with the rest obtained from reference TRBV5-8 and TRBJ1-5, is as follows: EAGVTQSPTHLIKTRGQQATLRCSPISGHTSVYWYQQALGLGLQFLLWYDEGEERNRGNFPPRFSGRQFPNYSSELNVNALELEDSALYLCASSLIDGGRSNQPQHFGDGTRLSIL.

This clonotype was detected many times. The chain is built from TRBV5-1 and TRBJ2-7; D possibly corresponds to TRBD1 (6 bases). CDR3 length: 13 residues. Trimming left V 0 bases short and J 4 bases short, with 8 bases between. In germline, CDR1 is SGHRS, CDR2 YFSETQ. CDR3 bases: TGCGCCAGCAGCTTGGATCAGGGGTACGAGCAGTACTTC. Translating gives CASSLDQGYEQYF.

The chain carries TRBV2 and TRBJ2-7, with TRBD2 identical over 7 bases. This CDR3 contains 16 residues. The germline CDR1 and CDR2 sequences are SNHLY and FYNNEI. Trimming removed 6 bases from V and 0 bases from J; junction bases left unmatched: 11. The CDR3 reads CASSGFGSSGSYEQYF. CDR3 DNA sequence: TGTGCCAGCAGCGGTTTCGGGTCTAGCGGCTCCTACGAGCAGTACTTC.

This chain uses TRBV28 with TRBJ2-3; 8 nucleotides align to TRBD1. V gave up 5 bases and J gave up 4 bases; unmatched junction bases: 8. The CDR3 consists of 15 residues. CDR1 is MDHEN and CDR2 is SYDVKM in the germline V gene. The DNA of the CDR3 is TGTGCCAGCAGTCGAGGGACAGGCAGCGCAGATACGCAGTATTTT. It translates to CASSRGTGSADTQYF.

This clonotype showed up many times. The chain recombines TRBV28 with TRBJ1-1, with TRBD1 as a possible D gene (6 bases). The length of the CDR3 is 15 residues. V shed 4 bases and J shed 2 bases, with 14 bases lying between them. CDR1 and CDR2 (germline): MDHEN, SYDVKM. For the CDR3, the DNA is TGTGCCAGCAGTTCACACAGGGACCCAAACACTGAAGCTTTCTTT. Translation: CASSSHRDPNTEAFF.

CDR3 protein: CASSSTAGYTF. The CDR3 nucleotides are TGTGCCAGCAGTTCCACGGCTGGCTACACCTTC. This rearrangement joins TRBV28 to TRBJ1-2; no clear D gene. Germline-derived CDR1 and CDR2 are MDHEN and SYDVKM. Trimming took off 4 bases at V and 7 bases at J, with 7 bases between the two ends. This CDR3 spans 11 amino acids.

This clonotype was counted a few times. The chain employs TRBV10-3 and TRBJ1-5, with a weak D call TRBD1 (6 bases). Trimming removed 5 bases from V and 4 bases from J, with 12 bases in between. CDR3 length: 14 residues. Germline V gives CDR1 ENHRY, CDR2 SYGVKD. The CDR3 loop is CAISQGTRNQPQHF. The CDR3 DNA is TGTGCCATCAGTCAGGGGACCCGGAATCAGCCCCAGCATTTT.

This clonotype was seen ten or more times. Written as DNA, the CDR3 is TGTGCCAGTAGTTCGGCAGGCTACAATGAGCAGTTCTTC. Its protein is CASSSAGYNEQFF. The V call is TRBV19, the J call TRBJ2-1, with unresolved D. This CDR3 has 13 residues. Trimming left V 5 bases short and J 3 bases short, with 8 bases between. Germline V CDR1 and CDR2: LNHDA, SQIVND (reference sequence).

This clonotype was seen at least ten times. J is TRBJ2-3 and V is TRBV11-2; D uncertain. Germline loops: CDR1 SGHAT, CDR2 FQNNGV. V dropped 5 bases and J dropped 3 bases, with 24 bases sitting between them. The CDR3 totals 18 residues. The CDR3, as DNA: TGTGCCAGCAGCCCTCGCCTTGGGATCCATACCGGGACAGATACGCAGTATTTT. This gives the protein CASSPRLGIHTGTDTQYF.

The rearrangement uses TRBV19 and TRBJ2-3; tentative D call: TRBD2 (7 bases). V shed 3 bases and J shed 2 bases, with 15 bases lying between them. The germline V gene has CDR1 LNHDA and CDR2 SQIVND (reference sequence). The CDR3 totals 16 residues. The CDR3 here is CASSMPGGPVTDTQYF. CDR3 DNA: TGTGCCAGTAGTATGCCGGGGGGCCCTGTCACAGATACGCAGTATTTT.

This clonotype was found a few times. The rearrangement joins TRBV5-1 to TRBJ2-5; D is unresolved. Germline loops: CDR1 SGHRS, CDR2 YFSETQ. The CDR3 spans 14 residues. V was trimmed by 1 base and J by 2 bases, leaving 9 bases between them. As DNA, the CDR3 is TGCGCCAGCAGCTTGATTGGGGTACAAGAGACCCAGTACTTC. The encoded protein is CASSLIGVQETQYF.

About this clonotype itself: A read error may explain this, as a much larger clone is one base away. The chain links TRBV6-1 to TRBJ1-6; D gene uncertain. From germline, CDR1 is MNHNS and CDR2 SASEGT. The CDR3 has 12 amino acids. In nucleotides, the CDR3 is TGTGTCAGCAGTGAAGGACCCCTCTCCCTCCACTTT. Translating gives CVSSEGPLSLHF.

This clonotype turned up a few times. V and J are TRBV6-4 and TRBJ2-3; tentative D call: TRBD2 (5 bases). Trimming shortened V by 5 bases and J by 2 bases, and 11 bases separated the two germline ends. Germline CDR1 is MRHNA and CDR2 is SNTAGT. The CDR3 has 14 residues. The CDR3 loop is CASSTSRDTDTQYF. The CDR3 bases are TGTGCCAGCAGTACATCCCGGGACACAGATACGCAGTATTTT.

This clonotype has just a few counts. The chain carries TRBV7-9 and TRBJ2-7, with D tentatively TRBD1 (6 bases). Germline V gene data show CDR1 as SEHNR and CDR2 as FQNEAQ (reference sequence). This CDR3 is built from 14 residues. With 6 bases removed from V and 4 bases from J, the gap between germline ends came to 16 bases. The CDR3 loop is CASSEPGHNYEQYF. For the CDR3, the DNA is TGTGCCAGCAGTGAGCCGGGACACAATTACGAGCAGTACTTC.

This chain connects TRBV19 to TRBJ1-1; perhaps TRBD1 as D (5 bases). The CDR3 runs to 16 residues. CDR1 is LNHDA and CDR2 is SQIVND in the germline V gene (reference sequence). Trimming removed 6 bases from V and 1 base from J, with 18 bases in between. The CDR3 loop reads CASSPLARVPNTEAFF. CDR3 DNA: TGTGCCAGTAGCCCTTTAGCCAGGGTTCCGAACACTGAAGCTTTCTTT.

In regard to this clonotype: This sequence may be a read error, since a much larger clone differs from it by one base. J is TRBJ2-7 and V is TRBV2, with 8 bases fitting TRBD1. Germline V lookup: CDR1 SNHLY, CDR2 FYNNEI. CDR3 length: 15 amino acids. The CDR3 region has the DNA TGTGCCAGCACCGCAACAGGGGGTAGTTCCTACGAGCAGTCCTTC. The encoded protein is CASTATGGSSYEQSF.

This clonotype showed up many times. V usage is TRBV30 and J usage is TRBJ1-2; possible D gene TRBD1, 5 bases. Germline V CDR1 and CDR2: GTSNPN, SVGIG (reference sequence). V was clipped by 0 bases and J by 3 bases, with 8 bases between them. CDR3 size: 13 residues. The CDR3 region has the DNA TGTGCCTGGAGTGTTGGAGGGGACTATGGCTACACCTTC. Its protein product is CAWSVGGDYGYTF. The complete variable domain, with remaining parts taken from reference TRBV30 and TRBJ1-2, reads SQTIHQWPATLVQPVGSPLSLECTVEGTSNPNLYWYRQAAGRGLQLLFYSVGIGQISSEVPQNLSASRPQDRQFILSSKKLLLSDSGFYLCAWSVGGDYGYTFGSGTRLTVV.

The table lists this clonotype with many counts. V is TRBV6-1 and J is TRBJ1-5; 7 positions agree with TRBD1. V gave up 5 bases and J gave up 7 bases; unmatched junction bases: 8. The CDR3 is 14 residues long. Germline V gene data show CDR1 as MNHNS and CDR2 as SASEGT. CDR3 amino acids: CASSILRGQQPQHF. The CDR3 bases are TGTGCCAGCAGTATTTTGAGGGGGCAACAGCCCCAGCATTTT.